These 32 T cell receptor beta chains originate from one sample sequenced in a study of T cells after posttransplantation cyclophosphamide. Using immunoSEQ multiplex PCR, the repertoire was profiled, and TCRdb retains in-frame clones only, with some absent. The table lists 66,000 or so clones, around 95% of them singletons. What was sequenced was PBMCs. These receptors came from a woman in her 30s in good health and a related stem cell transplant donor.

The chain recombines TRBV7-8 with TRBJ2-1, with 8 bases lining up with TRBD1. CDR1 SGHVS and CDR2 FQNEAQ come from the germline V gene. The junction had 1 base not matched to a gene; V was cut back by 1 base and J by 8 bases. CDR3 size: 13 residues. The CDR3 bases are TGTGCCAGCAGCTTAGACAGGGGGGATGAGCAGTTCTTC. Amino acids: CASSLDRGDEQFF. Based on the CDR3 plus reference TRBV7-8 and TRBJ2-1, the full variable domain is GAGVSQSPRYKVAKRGQDVALRCDPISGHVSLFWYQQALGQGPEFLTYFQNEAQLDKSGLPSDRFFAERPEGSVSTLKIQRTQQEDSAVYLCASSLDRGDEQFFGPGTRLTVL.

The V and J genes are TRBV7-9 and TRBJ2-2; a possible D gene is TRBD2 (6 bases). The CDR3 has 14 amino acids. Looked up from germline, CDR1 is SEHNR and CDR2 is FQNEAQ (reference sequence). V lost 3 bases and J 4 bases, leaving 9 bases between the germline ends. The CDR3 protein is CASSFPGGTGELFF. In DNA form, the CDR3 reads TGTGCCAGCAGCTTTCCCGGGGGCACCGGGGAGCTGTTTTTT.

V is TRBV6-1 and J is TRBJ1-5; D call uncertain. V lost 8 bases, J lost 4 bases, and 12 bases lay in between. CDR1 MNHNS and CDR2 SASEGT come from the germline V gene. The CDR3 runs to 13 residues. CDR3 bases: TGTGCCAGCTCGCCCGGGATTAATCAGCCCCAGCATTTT. Translating gives CASSPGINQPQHF.

V gene TRBV11-2 combines with J gene TRBJ2-2; D unclear. The ends were cut back, 5 bases at V and 1 base at J, with 11 bases in the middle. Germline V lookup: CDR1 SGHAT, CDR2 FQNNGV. The CDR3 consists of 15 residues. DNA of the CDR3: TGTGCCAGCAGCCGAAGGGCCATGAACACCGGGGAGCTGTTTTTT. Protein product: CASSRRAMNTGELFF. Looking up the rest from reference TRBV11-2 and TRBJ2-2 gives the full variable domain: EAGVAQSPRYKIIEKRQSVAFWCNPISGHATLYWYQQILGQGPKLLIQFQNNGVVDDSQLPKDRFSAERLKGVDSTLKIQPAKLEDSAVYLCASSRRAMNTGELFFGEGSRLTVL.

This sequence joins TRBV11-2 and TRBJ1-2; perhaps TRBD1 as D (5 bases). Germline V lookup: CDR1 SGHAT, CDR2 FQNNGV. V shed 5 bases and J shed 0 bases, with 16 bases lying between them. This CDR3 contains 16 residues. CDR3 nucleotides: TGTGCCAGCAGCCTACTGACGGGACGGACTAACTATGGCTACACCTTC. Translated: CASSLLTGRTNYGYTF.

The V and J genes are TRBV27 and TRBJ2-7, with D possibly being TRBD1 (6 bases). Trimming removed 4 bases from V and 1 base from J, with 17 bases in between. Germline lookup yields CDR1 MNHEY and CDR2 SMNVEV (reference sequence). The CDR3 length is 16 residues. The CDR3 bases are TGTGCCAGCAGTTCTACCCCCGGGACAAGGTCCTACGAGCAGTACTTC. It is translated as CASSSTPGTRSYEQYF.

The chain uses TRBV28 and TRBJ1-2, with 8 bases matching TRBD1. Germline values: CDR1 MDHEN, CDR2 SYDVKM. Germline trimming cut 7 bases from V and 7 bases from J; bases unmatched to any gene: 2. The CDR3 runs 11 residues. The CDR3 spells CASMTGAGYTF. The CDR3 DNA is TGTGCCAGCATGACAGGGGCTGGCTACACCTTC.

The gene calls are TRBV2 and TRBJ1-1; D is perhaps TRBD1 (6 bases). The CDR3 consists of 13 residues. The ends were cut back, 6 bases at V and 4 bases at J, with 12 bases in the middle. CDR1 is SNHLY, CDR2 FYNNEI, per germline. The CDR3 spells CASRRGGVTEAFF. The CDR3, as DNA: TGTGCCAGCAGACGGGGGGGCGTCACTGAAGCTTTCTTT. Full variable domain (rest looked up from reference TRBV2 and TRBJ1-1): EPEVTQTPSHQVTQMGQEVILRCVPISNHLYFYWYRQILGQKVEFLVSFYNNEISEKSEIFDDQFSVERPDGSNFTLKIRSTKLEDSAMYFCASRRGGVTEAFFGQGTRLTVV.

This chain uses TRBV9 with TRBJ1-5, with 7 bases identical to TRBD1. Germline-derived CDR1 and CDR2 are SGDLS and YYNGEE. The ends lost 4 bases at V and 3 bases at J; junction bases unmatched: 4. This CDR3 spans 14 amino acids. The CDR3 here is CASSPGTVNQPQHF. The CDR3 DNA reads TGTGCCAGCAGCCCTGGGACAGTCAATCAGCCCCAGCATTTT.

The CDR3 DNA sequence: TGTGCCAGCAGTGACTCGATAGAGAGCACCGGGGAGCTGTTTTTT. Amino acids: CASSDSIESTGELFF. The rearrangement joins TRBV6-4 to TRBJ2-2; no clear D. Trimming cost V 0 bases and J 4 bases, with 9 bases left between them. The CDR3 contains 15 residues. CDR1 and CDR2 from the germline V gene are MRHNA and SNTAGT.

This rearrangement joins TRBV19 to TRBJ2-6; the D gene could be TRBD1 or TRBD2 (5 bases each). With 3 bases removed from V and 0 bases from J, the gap between germline ends came to 12 bases. This CDR3 is 17 amino acids long. Germline values: CDR1 LNHDA, CDR2 SQIVND (reference sequence). CDR3 DNA sequence: TGTGCCAGTAGTATTATTTATGGGGGCTCTGGGGCCAACGTCCTGACTTTC. Encoded protein: CASSIIYGGSGANVLTF.

The chain carries TRBV7-7 and TRBJ2-4; 10 bases align to TRBD1. The germline V gene encodes CDR1 SSHAT and CDR2 FNYEAQ (reference sequence). J gave up 1 base and V 7 bases, and 19 bases lay outside the gene matches. The CDR3 runs 20 residues. The CDR3, as DNA: TGTGCCAGCAAGCGTCCCCGGGACAGGGGTCGCATTCGGGCCAAAAACATTCAGTACTTC. Translated, it gives CASKRPRDRGRIRAKNIQYF.

The chain is built from TRBV18 and TRBJ1-6; 7 nucleotides agree with TRBD1. J gave up 5 bases and V 3 bases, and 4 bases lay outside the gene matches. The CDR3 consists of 15 residues. Looked up from germline, CDR1 is KGHSH and CDR2 is LQKENI. CDR3 sequence reads: CASSPGGTDNSPLHF. For the CDR3, the DNA is TGTGCCAGCTCACCGGGGGGGACAGATAATTCACCCCTCCACTTT.

Turning to this clone: This CDR3 fails to terminate in the conserved phenylalanine or tryptophan, so it likely reflects a read error. The gene calls are TRBV4-3 and TRBJ1-2; no firm D call. Trimming left V 6 bases short and J 1 base short, with 12 bases between. This CDR3 contains 14 residues. CDR1 and CDR2 from the germline V gene are LGHNA and YSLEER. The CDR3 here is CASRSLVNNYGYTL. For the CDR3, the DNA is TGCGCCAGCAGGTCCCTAGTCAATAACTATGGCTACACCCTC.

The J gene is TRBJ2-7, the V gene TRBV7-9; possibly TRBD1 for D (6 bases). The CDR3 loop spans 12 amino acids. V shed 5 bases and J shed 5 bases, with 10 bases lying between them. The V gene's germline CDR1 is SEHNR and CDR2 FQNEAQ (reference sequence). The chain's CDR3 is CASSLHRDEQYF. The CDR3 DNA reads as TGTGCCAGCAGCCTCCACAGGGACGAGCAGTACTTC.

The genes are TRBV11-1 and TRBJ2-5; 8 bases line up with TRBD1. The CDR3 contains 13 residues. CDR1 SGHAT and CDR2 FQDESV come from the germline V gene (reference sequence). V lost 5 bases and J lost 3; bases outside the gene matches: 2. The CDR3, as DNA: TGTGCCAGCAGCCCGGACAGGGAAGAGACCCAGTACTTC. It codes for CASSPDREETQYF.

This clone was observed once. The chain recombines TRBV28 with TRBJ2-7; 7 bases are shared with TRBD2. The germline gives CDR1 MDHEN, CDR2 SYDVKM. This CDR3 region has 15 residues. The ends lost 3 bases at V and 3 bases at J; junction bases unmatched: 8. The CDR3 loop is CASSFLRRTSYEQYF. CDR3 in DNA: TGTGCCAGCAGTTTCCTCCGACGGACTAGCTACGAGCAGTACTTC.

The genes are TRBV23-1 and TRBJ2-3; D gene uncertain. TRBV23-1 is an open reading frame, and its role is uncertain. V gave up 4 bases and J gave up 0 bases, with 11 bases separating them. The length of the CDR3 is 15 residues. CDR3 in DNA: TGCGCCAGCAGTCCTAGGGTTCCTAGCACAGATACGCAGTATTTT. This encodes CASSPRVPSTDTQYF.

The chain uses TRBV5-1 and TRBJ1-1; D gene unclear. Germline-derived CDR1 and CDR2 are SGHRS and YFSETQ. The V end lost 1 base, the J end lost 5 bases, and 15 bases lay between the germline ends. The CDR3 length is 15 residues. The CDR3: CASSLWQDEWTEAFF. The CDR3 bases are TGCGCCAGCAGCTTGTGGCAAGATGAATGGACTGAAGCTTTCTTT.

The chain recombines TRBV4-3 with TRBJ1-3; possibly TRBD1 for D (5 bases). The CDR3 spans 13 residues. Trimming removed 0 bases at V and 11 bases at J, with 11 bases between. Germline values: CDR1 LGHNA, CDR2 YSLEER. The CDR3 reads CASSQDFPGAIYF. The CDR3 bases are TGCGCCAGCAGCCAAGACTTCCCGGGGGCCATATATTTT.

This chain connects TRBV5-1 to TRBJ2-5; D may be TRBD2 (6 bases). CDR3 length equals 17 residues. Germline values: CDR1 SGHRS, CDR2 YFSETQ. Trimming stripped 4 bases from V and 5 bases from J, with 24 bases between. This CDR3 is CASSLGRSGRLWETQYF. The CDR3, as DNA: TGCGCCAGCAGCCTGGGTAGGAGCGGGCGCTTGTGGGAGACCCAGTACTTC.

The V call is TRBV7-2, the J call TRBJ1-6; the D is unclear. The CDR3 runs 12 residues. Germline V lookup: CDR1 SGHTA, CDR2 FQGNSA. Trimming pared 5 bases from V and 11 bases from J, leaving 10 bases between. The CDR3 nucleotides are TGTGCCAGCAGCCTTGACACGGCACCCCTCCACTTT. This encodes CASSLDTAPLHF.

The chain has TRBV5-1 and TRBJ1-4; no clear D. Germline CDR1 SGHRS, CDR2 YFSETQ. The length of the CDR3 is 14 residues. Trimming shortened V by 5 bases and J by 1 base, and 9 bases separated the two germline ends. The CDR3 reads CASRREETNEKLFF. The CDR3 DNA reads TGCGCCAGCAGACGGGAGGAAACTAATGAAAAACTGTTTTTT.

This clone has a single count. The chain uses TRBV9 and TRBJ2-1, with 7 bases identical to TRBD2. This CDR3 spans 15 amino acids. Germline V gene lookup returns CDR1 SGDLS and CDR2 YYNGEE. Trimming cost V 0 bases and J 4 bases; bases outside gene matches: 4. The CDR3 nucleotides read TGTGCCAGCAGCGTAGGGGCTAGCGGATACAATGAGCAGTTCTTC. Translation: CASSVGASGYNEQFF.

This chain joins TRBV5-6 and TRBJ2-7; D gene unclear. V lost 4 bases and J 4 bases, leaving 12 bases between the germline ends. Germline values: CDR1 SGHDT, CDR2 YYEEEE. The CDR3 length is 13 residues. In DNA, the CDR3 is TGTGCCAGCAGCCCAGTCGGAGCTTACGAGCAGTACTTC. Amino acids: CASSPVGAYEQYF.

J is TRBJ1-3 and V is TRBV19, with a possible D match to TRBD1 (6 bases). With 3 bases removed from V and 2 bases from J, the gap between germline ends came to 8 bases. In germline, CDR1 is LNHDA, CDR2 SQIVND (reference sequence). CDR3 size: 14 residues. As DNA, the CDR3 is TGTGCCAGTAGTATCGGGGGCACTGGAAACACCATATATTTT. Translation gives CASSIGGTGNTIYF.

V gene TRBV5-1 combines with J gene TRBJ2-5; no clear D gene. The V and J ends lost 7 bases and 1 base respectively, with 11 bases between them. The CDR3 runs 13 residues. The germline gives CDR1 SGHRS, CDR2 YFSETQ. The CDR3, as DNA: TGCGCCAGCGGCAACACGGGCCAAGAGACCCAGTACTTC. Amino acids: CASGNTGQETQYF.

This clone was recorded only once. The CDR3 DNA is TGTGCCAGCAGCCACCTTACTATCTCGGGACAGGGGGCATTCTGGCCTGGGGCCAACGTCCTGACTTTC. Translating it yields CASSHLTISGQGAFWPGANVLTF. The rearrangement uses TRBV4-2 and TRBJ2-6; TRBD1 aligns across 12 bases. V lost 3 bases and J lost 2; bases outside the gene matches: 20. The germline gives CDR1 LGHNA, CDR2 YNFKEQ. This CDR3 is 23 amino acids long.

The chain has TRBV19 and TRBJ2-1; D unclear. V was pared by 7 bases and J by 0 bases, with 13 bases between. Germline assignment: CDR1 LNHDA and CDR2 SQIVND (reference sequence). This CDR3 has 15 amino acids. The CDR3: CASKWSWSSYNEQFF. The DNA for the CDR3 is TGTGCCAGTAAGTGGTCGTGGAGCTCCTACAATGAGCAGTTCTTC. The entire variable domain, with the rest obtained from reference TRBV19 and TRBJ2-1, is as follows: DGGITQSPKYLFRKEGQNVTLSCEQNLNHDAMYWYRQDPGQGLRLIYYSQIVNDFQKGDIAEGYSVSREKKESFPLTVTSAQKNPTAFYLCASKWSWSSYNEQFFGPGTRLTVL.

V gene TRBV25-1 combines with J gene TRBJ2-3; D possibly corresponds to TRBD2 (6 bases). In germline, CDR1 is MGHDK, CDR2 SYGVNS. V lost 3 bases to trimming and J lost 4 bases, with 23 bases between them. The CDR3 runs to 18 residues. CDR3 amino acids: CASSDDRGMPETSDTQYF. CDR3 nucleotides: TGTGCCAGCAGTGACGATCGGGGGATGCCTGAAACCTCAGATACGCAGTATTTT.

The chain combines TRBV7-9 with TRBJ1-4; D is undetermined. Germline CDR1 is SEHNR and CDR2 is FQNEAQ (reference sequence). The V end lost 5 bases, the J end lost 7 bases, and 11 bases lay between the germline ends. The CDR3 consists of 13 residues. The chain's CDR3 is CASSRGSGEKLFF. In DNA form, the CDR3 reads TGTGCCAGCAGCCGAGGGTCGGGTGAAAAACTGTTTTTT.

This chain joins TRBV19 and TRBJ2-5; TRBD1 or TRBD2 may be the D gene (5 bases each). The germline gives CDR1 LNHDA, CDR2 SQIVND (reference sequence). Trimming removed 5 bases from V and 4 bases from J, with 20 bases in between. The CDR3 consists of 16 residues. The CDR3 DNA is TGTGCCAGTAGTTCCCACCGGGACCCGGGGAGAGAGACCCAGTACTTC. Amino acid sequence: CASSSHRDPGRETQYF.